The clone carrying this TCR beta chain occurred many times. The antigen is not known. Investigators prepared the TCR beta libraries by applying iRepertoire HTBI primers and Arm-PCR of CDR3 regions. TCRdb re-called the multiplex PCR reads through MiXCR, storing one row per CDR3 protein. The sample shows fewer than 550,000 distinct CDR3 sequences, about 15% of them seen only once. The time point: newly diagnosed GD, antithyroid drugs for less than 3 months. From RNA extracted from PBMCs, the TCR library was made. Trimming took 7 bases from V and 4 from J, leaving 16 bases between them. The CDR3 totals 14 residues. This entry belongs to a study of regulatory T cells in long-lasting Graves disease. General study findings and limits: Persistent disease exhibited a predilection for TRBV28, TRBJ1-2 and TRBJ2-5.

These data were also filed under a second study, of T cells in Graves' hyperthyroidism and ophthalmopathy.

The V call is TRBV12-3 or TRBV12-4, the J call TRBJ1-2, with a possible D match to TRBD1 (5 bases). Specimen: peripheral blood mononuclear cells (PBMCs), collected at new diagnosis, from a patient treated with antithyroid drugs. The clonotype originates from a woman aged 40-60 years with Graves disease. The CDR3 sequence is CASTLAGGGYGYTF. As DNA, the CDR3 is TGTGCCAGCACCTTAGCGGGGGGGGGCTATGGCTACACCTTC.